The 32 T cell receptor beta chains below were found in one sample sequenced in a study of blood T cells in healthy people across ages. PCR was performed a second time for roughly 7 to 12 cycles using a sample-barcoded 5' primer and a J-beta primer mix. TCRdb recomputed calls from the 5' RACE reads with MiXCR, one row per CDR3 protein. Among some 1.8 million distinct CDR3 sequences, about two fifths were seen once, and the ten largest hold 23%. Specimen: blood. The source is a human donor in good health.

The chain links TRBV5-1 to TRBJ1-2; D remains unclear. Germline V lookup: CDR1 SGHRS, CDR2 YFSETQ. CDR3 length: 13 residues. Trimming removed 4 bases from V and 8 bases from J, with 15 bases in between. The CDR3 protein is CASSLGSTEGYTF. The CDR3 DNA reads TGCGCCAGCAGCCTGGGGTCAACAGAGGGCTACACCTTC.

The chain combines TRBV7-2 with TRBJ2-5; 8 nucleotides align to TRBD1. The germline V gene has CDR1 SGHTA and CDR2 FQGNSA. The CDR3 is made up of 16 amino acids. The ends lost 6 bases at V and 1 base at J; junction bases unmatched: 10. The CDR3 spells CASRHPGQATQETQYF. DNA of the CDR3: TGTGCCAGCAGACACCCGGGACAGGCGACCCAAGAGACCCAGTACTTC.

V gene TRBV2 combines with J gene TRBJ1-4; no reliable D call. Germline V gene lookup returns CDR1 SNHLY and CDR2 FYNNEI. The V gene lost 2 bases and the J gene lost 4 bases, with 8 bases spanning the gap. The CDR3 totals 14 residues. The CDR3 reads CASSEKSLNEKLFF. Here the CDR3 DNA reads TGTGCCAGCAGTGAAAAGAGTCTTAATGAAAAACTGTTTTTT.

The chain is built from TRBV15 and TRBJ1-5; D unresolved. Germline CDR1 is LNHNV and CDR2 is YYDKDF (reference sequence). Between the trimmed V and J ends, which lost 3 bases and 2 bases, there was a span of 14 bases. The CDR3 length is 16 residues. CDR3 residues: CATSSPLRDGNQPQHF. In DNA, the CDR3 is TGTGCCACCAGCAGCCCCCTCCGCGATGGCAATCAGCCCCAGCATTTT.

This sequence joins TRBV7-9 and TRBJ2-5; 8 bases line up with TRBD2. The end of the DNA is better explained by TRBJ2-1, so the J call may be wrong. This CDR3 contains 15 residues. Germline-derived CDR1 and CDR2 are SEHNR and FQNEAQ (reference sequence). CDR3 nucleotides: TGTGCCAGCAGCATTGGACTAGCCCTCCAAGAGACCCAGTTCTTC. It codes for CASSIGLALQETQFF.

Points on this clonotype: A read error may be the cause here, since a much bigger clone is one base away. The chain couples TRBV12-3 or TRBV12-4 to TRBJ1-2; D call uncertain. The CDR3 covers 13 residues. Trimming removed 7 bases from V and 4 bases from J, with 13 bases in between. The CDR3 DNA reads as TGTGCCAGCAATTTTGGGGAGCTCTATGGCTACACCTTC. This encodes CASNFGELYGYTF.

V and J are TRBV6-5 and TRBJ2-7; TRBD1 aligns across 10 bases. V was pared by 6 bases and J by 5 bases, with 4 bases of the junction left unmatched. Germline CDR1 and CDR2: MNHEY and SVGAGI. This CDR3 contains 13 residues. The CDR3 is CASSATGGNEQYF. CDR3 nucleotide sequence: TGTGCCAGCAGCGCGACAGGGGGCAACGAGCAGTACTTC.

This clonotype has just a few counts. The chain is built from TRBV20-1 and TRBJ1-5; the match to TRBD1 covers 7 bases. This CDR3 contains 15 residues. CDR1 and CDR2 from the germline V gene are DFQATT and SNEGSKA (reference sequence). With 4 bases clipped from V and 6 bases from J, the junction kept 12 bases outside the gene matches. In nucleotides, the CDR3 is TGCAGTGCTACCAGGGGGGGAGGGACGGGTCAGCCCCAGCATTTT. It codes for CSATRGGGTGQPQHF.

The chain has TRBV2 and TRBJ1-4; no reliable D call. CDR1 is SNHLY and CDR2 is FYNNEI in the germline V gene. The CDR3 is 13 residues long. V shed 7 bases and J shed 7 bases, with 13 bases lying between them. The CDR3 region is CASNEGLGEKLFF. In DNA, the CDR3 is TGTGCCAGCAATGAGGGATTGGGTGAAAAACTGTTTTTT.

The rearrangement joins TRBV11-2 to TRBJ1-4; D is ambiguous. There are 15 residues in the CDR3. Trimming left V 5 bases short and J 11 bases short, with 21 bases between. Looked up from germline, CDR1 is SGHAT and CDR2 is FQNNGV. CDR3 residues: CASSPSGLRSGKLFF. The CDR3 DNA is TGTGCCAGCAGCCCCTCCGGACTCAGGTCGGGTAAACTGTTTTTT.

V gene TRBV7-2 combines with J gene TRBJ2-1; 8 bases align to TRBD2. With 1 base clipped from V and 9 bases from J, the junction kept 11 bases outside the gene matches. The CDR3 runs 16 residues. Germline CDR1 is SGHTA and CDR2 is FQGNSA. CDR3 coding DNA: TGTGCCAGCAGCTTAGGGCCGGGGCGGGGGGCCGGTGAGCAGTTCTTC. Translated, it gives CASSLGPGRGAGEQFF.

The chain combines TRBV12-3 or TRBV12-4 with TRBJ1-2, with D perhaps TRBD1 (6 bases). The CDR3 runs 13 residues. With 7 bases removed from V and 8 bases from J, the gap between germline ends came to 17 bases. In DNA form, the CDR3 reads TGTGCCAGCAACTCCTTTGGGGGCCTGGGCTACACCTTC. Translation: CASNSFGGLGYTF.

This rearrangement joins TRBV9 to TRBJ1-5; no clear D. The CDR3 runs 15 residues. With 3 bases removed from V and 0 bases from J, the gap between germline ends came to 10 bases. CDR1 SGDLS and CDR2 YYNGEE come from the germline V gene. In DNA, the CDR3 is TGTGCCAGCAGCGCTACAGTGAATAGCAATCAGCCCCAGCATTTT. Translation gives CASSATVNSNQPQHF.

This clonotype was recorded a few times. The chain couples TRBV9 to TRBJ1-1; possibly TRBD1 for D (5 bases). CDR3 length: 14 amino acids. Germline V gene data show CDR1 as SGDLS and CDR2 as YYNGEE. Trimming stripped 3 bases from V and 3 bases from J, with 12 bases between. The CDR3 is CASSALEGYTEAFF. In nucleotides, the CDR3 is TGTGCCAGCAGCGCCCTGGAGGGGTACACTGAAGCTTTCTTT.

This clonotype was found a few times. The genes are TRBV7-2 and TRBJ2-3; D gene uncertain. The germline V gene has CDR1 SGHTA and CDR2 FQGNSA. Trimming took off 2 bases at V and 14 bases at J, with 11 bases between the two ends. This CDR3 is 11 amino acids long. As DNA, the CDR3 is TGTGCCAGCAGCTTATCCAGGCTTTTGTATTTT. Translating it yields CASSLSRLLYF.

The genes are TRBV20-1 and TRBJ1-1; D gene ambiguous. The CDR3 runs 14 residues. Looked up from germline, CDR1 is DFQATT and CDR2 is SNEGSKA (reference sequence). V gave up 6 bases and J gave up 7 bases, with 21 bases separating them. The CDR3 DNA follows: TGCAGTGCCCTAATTTCGGGGATTCGATATGAAGCTTTCTTT. Protein: CSALISGIRYEAFF.

In this sample, this clonotype turned up a few times. This chain links TRBV7-6 with TRBJ2-3, with D perhaps given as TRBD1 or TRBD2 (5 bases each). CDR3 length equals 17 residues. Germline lookup yields CDR1 SGHVS and CDR2 FNYEAQ. Trimming removed 5 bases from V and 5 bases from J, with 23 bases in between. The CDR3 nucleotides read TGTGCCAGCAGCCCACGATTTGGGGGACCCCGGGGAGATACGCAGTATTTT. Residues: CASSPRFGGPRGDTQYF.

The J gene is TRBJ2-5, the V gene TRBV25-1; maybe TRBD2 (6 bases). V gave up 1 base and J gave up 3 bases, with 9 bases separating them. Germline CDR1 and CDR2: MGHDK and SYGVNS. The CDR3 totals 14 residues. The chain's CDR3 is CASSEWASEETQYF. The CDR3 DNA follows: TGTGCCAGCAGTGAATGGGCTAGCGAAGAGACCCAGTACTTC.

The chain has TRBV11-2 and TRBJ2-2; D possibly corresponds to TRBD2 (6 bases). The V end lost 3 bases, the J end lost 7 bases, and 12 bases lay between the germline ends. Looked up from germline, CDR1 is SGHAT and CDR2 is FQNNGV. The CDR3 length is 14 residues. CDR3 nucleotides: TGTGCCAGCAGCTTGGGAAGCGGGTTCGGGGAGCTGTTTTTT. It encodes CASSLGSGFGELFF. Using reference TRBV11-2 and TRBJ2-2 for the parts outside the CDR3, the full variable domain is EAGVAQSPRYKIIEKRQSVAFWCNPISGHATLYWYQQILGQGPKLLIQFQNNGVVDDSQLPKDRFSAERLKGVDSTLKIQPAKLEDSAVYLCASSLGSGFGELFFGEGSRLTVL.

This chain connects TRBV2 to TRBJ1-2; D remains unclear. V lost 7 bases, J lost 3 bases, and 12 bases lay in between. The CDR3 contains 13 residues. Germline V gives CDR1 SNHLY, CDR2 FYNNEI. CDR3 DNA sequence: TGTGCCAGCAATCGGGGAGGATACTATGGCTACACCTTC. This gives the protein CASNRGGYYGYTF.

The J gene is TRBJ1-3, the V gene TRBV12-3 or TRBV12-4; D unclear. The CDR3 totals 13 residues. V was clipped by 3 bases and J by 4 bases, with 7 bases between them. The CDR3 DNA follows: TGTGCCAGCAGTTTTTTTTCGGGAAACACCATATATTTT. Translated: CASSFFSGNTIYF.

This clonotype was seen more than once but under ten times. The rearrangement uses TRBV7-2 and TRBJ2-7; maybe TRBD2 (5 bases). Germline V gene lookup returns CDR1 SGHTA and CDR2 FQGNSA. CDR3 length equals 14 residues. V lost 5 bases and J 4 bases, leaving 15 bases between the germline ends. The CDR3 region has the DNA TGTGCCAGCAGCGTACAAAGCGGTTCATACGAGCAGTACTTC. Encoded protein: CASSVQSGSYEQYF.

The V gene is TRBV7-9, the J gene TRBJ1-2; 7 bases are shared with TRBD1. The germline V gene encodes CDR1 SEHNR and CDR2 FQNEAQ (reference sequence). Trimming cost V 5 bases and J 3 bases; bases outside gene matches: 9. The CDR3 totals 15 residues. The CDR3 here is CASSPGGVRDYGYTF. The CDR3 coding sequence is TGTGCCAGCAGCCCAGGGGGGGTGAGAGACTATGGCTACACCTTC.

The rearrangement links TRBV7-9 to TRBJ2-2; D is perhaps TRBD1 (6 bases). The J call may be incorrect, as the DNA end agrees better with TRBJ1-1. Germline CDR1 reads SEHNR; CDR2 reads FQNEAQ (reference sequence). CDR3 length equals 15 residues. CDR3 DNA: TGTGCCAGCAGCTCCCGCGCAGGGGCCACACGGGGAGCTTTCTTT. This encodes CASSSRAGATRGAFF.

Notes on this clonotype: One end of the junction does not line up with germline, which may come from a read error. The chain combines TRBV7-2 with TRBJ2-7; D unclear. Germline CDR1 SGHTA, CDR2 FQGNSA. This CDR3 region has 14 residues. The CDR3 DNA reads TGTGCCTGCAGCTTAGTATGGAGCTCCTACGAGCAGTACTTC. This encodes CACSLVWSSYEQYF.

The J gene is TRBJ1-5, the V gene TRBV4-1, with 9 bases identical to TRBD1. Germline-derived CDR1 and CDR2 are MGHRA and YSYEKL. This CDR3 is 15 amino acids long. V was clipped by 0 bases and J by 4 bases; unmatched bases: 1. The DNA of the CDR3 is TGCGCCAGCAGCCAAGAGGGGACAGGGAATCAGCCCCAGCATTTT. Its protein is CASSQEGTGNQPQHF.

J is TRBJ2-3 and V is TRBV18; 7 bases agree with TRBD1. The length of the CDR3 is 15 residues. V lost 7 bases and J lost 0; bases outside the gene matches: 7. The germline V gene has CDR1 KGHSH and CDR2 LQKENI. The CDR3 DNA follows: TGTGCCAGCTGGGACAGAAAACTAAGCACAGATACGCAGTATTTT. Protein product: CASWDRKLSTDTQYF.

The chain carries TRBV6-6 and TRBJ2-7; D is possibly TRBD1 or TRBD2 (6 bases each). The CDR3 consists of 15 residues. The germline CDR1 and CDR2 sequences are MNHNY and SVGAGI (reference sequence). Trimming took off 6 bases at V and 0 bases at J, with 15 bases between the two ends. CDR3: CASRGLDRRSYEQYF. The CDR3 DNA reads TGTGCCAGCAGGGGACTGGACAGACGCTCCTACGAGCAGTACTTC.

To note about this clonotype: In this CDR3 the conserved last residue, phenylalanine or tryptophan, is missing, so a read error is likely. The chain employs TRBV9 and TRBJ1-6, with D uncertain. V lost 0 bases and J 4 bases, leaving 11 bases between the germline ends. Germline V gene sequence: CDR1 SGDLS, CDR2 YYNGEE. There are 16 residues in the CDR3. The DNA of the CDR3 is TGTGCCAGCAGCGTAGAATCAACGCCTTATAATTCACCCCTCCACTGT. Translated: CASSVESTPYNSPLHC.

As to this clonotype: A much larger clone lies one base from this, so it may be a read error. This sequence joins TRBV7-6 and TRBJ2-1; the match to TRBD2 covers 8 bases. Germline V gene data show CDR1 as SGHVS and CDR2 as FNYEAQ. The CDR3 extends over 12 amino acids. The CDR3: CASSSGGGEQVF. The CDR3 coding sequence is TGTGCCAGCAGCTCCGGGGGGGGAGAGCAGGTCTTC.

The V call is TRBV4-1, the J call TRBJ2-5; 8 bases line up with TRBD2. This CDR3 contains 15 residues. Germline CDR1 MGHRA, CDR2 YSYEKL. J gave up 2 bases and V 1 base, and 3 bases lay outside the gene matches. For the CDR3, the DNA is TGCGCCAGCAGCCAAGGGACTAGCAGACAAGAGACCCAGTACTTC. Translation gives CASSQGTSRQETQYF.

Only a few counts were recorded for this clonotype. J is TRBJ2-1 and V is TRBV5-1; 8 nucleotides line up with TRBD2. V dropped 5 bases and J dropped 8; count of bases not matched to a gene: 12. This CDR3 comprises 15 residues. Germline loops: CDR1 SGHRS, CDR2 YFSETQ. In DNA, the CDR3 is TGCGCCAGCAGTTTTCAAAGACTAGCGAGGGATGAGCAGTTCTTC. Amino acids: CASSFQRLARDEQFF.